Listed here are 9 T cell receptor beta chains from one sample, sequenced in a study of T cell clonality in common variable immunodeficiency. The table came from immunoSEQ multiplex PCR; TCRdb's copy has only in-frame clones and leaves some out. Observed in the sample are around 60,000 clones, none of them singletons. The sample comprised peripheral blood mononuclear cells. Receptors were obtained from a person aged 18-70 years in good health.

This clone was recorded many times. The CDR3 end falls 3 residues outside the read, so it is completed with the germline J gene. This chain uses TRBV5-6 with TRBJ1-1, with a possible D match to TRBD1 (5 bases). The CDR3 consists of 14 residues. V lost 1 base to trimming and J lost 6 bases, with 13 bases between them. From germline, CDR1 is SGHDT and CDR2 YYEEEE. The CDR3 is CASSLRRGYPEAFF. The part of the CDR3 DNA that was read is TGTGCCAGCAGCTTGAGGCGGGGCTATCCTGAA.

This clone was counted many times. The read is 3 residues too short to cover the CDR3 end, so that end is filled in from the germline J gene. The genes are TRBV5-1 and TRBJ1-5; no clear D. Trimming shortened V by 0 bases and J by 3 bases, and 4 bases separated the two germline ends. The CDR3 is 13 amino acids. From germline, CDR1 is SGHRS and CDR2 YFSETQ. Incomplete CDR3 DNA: TGCGCCAGCAGCTTGGAGGTCAATCAGCCC. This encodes CASSLEVNQP. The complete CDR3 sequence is CASSLEVNQPQHF.

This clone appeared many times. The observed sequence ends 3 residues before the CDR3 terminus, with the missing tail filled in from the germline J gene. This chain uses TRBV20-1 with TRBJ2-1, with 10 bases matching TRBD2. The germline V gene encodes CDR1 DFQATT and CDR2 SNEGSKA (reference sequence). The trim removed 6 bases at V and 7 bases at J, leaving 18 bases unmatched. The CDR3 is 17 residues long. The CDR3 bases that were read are TGCAGTGCCACCGGGACTAGCGAGCTGAGGGCCGAAAATGAG. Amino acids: CSATGTSELRAENE. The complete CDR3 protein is CSATGTSELRAENEQFF.

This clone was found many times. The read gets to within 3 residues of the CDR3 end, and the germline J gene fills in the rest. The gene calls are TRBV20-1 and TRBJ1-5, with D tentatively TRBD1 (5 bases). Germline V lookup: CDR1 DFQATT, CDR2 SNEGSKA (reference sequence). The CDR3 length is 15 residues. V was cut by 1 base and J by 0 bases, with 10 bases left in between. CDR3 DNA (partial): TGCAGTGCTAGAGTGACAGCTTTTAGCAATCAGCCC. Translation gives CSARVTAFSNQP. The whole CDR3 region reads CSARVTAFSNQPQHF.

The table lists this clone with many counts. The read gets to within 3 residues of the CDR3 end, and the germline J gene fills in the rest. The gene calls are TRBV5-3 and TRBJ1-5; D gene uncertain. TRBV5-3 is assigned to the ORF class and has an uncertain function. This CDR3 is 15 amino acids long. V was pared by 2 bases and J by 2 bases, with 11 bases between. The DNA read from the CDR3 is TGTGCCAGAAGCTTAATAAAGGGCTGCAATCAGCCC. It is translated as CARSLIKGCNQP. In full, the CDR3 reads CARSLIKGCNQPQHF.

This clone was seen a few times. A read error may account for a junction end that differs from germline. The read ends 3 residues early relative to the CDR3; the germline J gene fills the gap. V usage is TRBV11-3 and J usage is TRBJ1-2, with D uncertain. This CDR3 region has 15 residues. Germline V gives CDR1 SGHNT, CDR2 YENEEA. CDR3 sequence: CVSSLRSRGSYGYTF. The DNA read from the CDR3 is TGTGTCAGCAGCTTAAGGTCTCGGGGAAGCTATGGC.

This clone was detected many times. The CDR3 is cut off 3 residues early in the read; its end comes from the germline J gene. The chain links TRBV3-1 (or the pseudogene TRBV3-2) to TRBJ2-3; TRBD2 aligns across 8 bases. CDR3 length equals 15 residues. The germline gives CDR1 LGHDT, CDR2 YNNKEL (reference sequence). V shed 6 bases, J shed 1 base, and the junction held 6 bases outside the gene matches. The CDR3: CASSLSTSGTDTQYF. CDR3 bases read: TGTGCCAGCAGTCTATCGACTAGCGGCACAGATACG.

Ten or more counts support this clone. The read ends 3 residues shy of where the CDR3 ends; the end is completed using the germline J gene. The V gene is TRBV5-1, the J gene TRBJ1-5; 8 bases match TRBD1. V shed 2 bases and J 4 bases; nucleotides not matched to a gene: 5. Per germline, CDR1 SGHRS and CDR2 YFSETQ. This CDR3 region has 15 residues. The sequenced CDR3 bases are TGCGCCAGCAGCTTCGACAGGGGTCCTAATCAGCCC. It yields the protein CASSFDRGPNQP. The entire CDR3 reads CASSFDRGPNQPQHF.

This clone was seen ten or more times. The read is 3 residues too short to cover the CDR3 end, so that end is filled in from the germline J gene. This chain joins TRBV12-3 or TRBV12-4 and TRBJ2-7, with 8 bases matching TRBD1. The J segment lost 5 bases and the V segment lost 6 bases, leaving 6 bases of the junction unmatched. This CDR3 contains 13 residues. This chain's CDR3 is CASRRTGLDEQYF. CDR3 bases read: TGTGCCAGCAGGAGGACAGGGTTGGACGAG.